One and the same sample provided the 14 T cell receptor beta chains below, sequenced in a study of T-cell memory formation after mild COVID-19. TCRdb itself ran the 5' RACE reads through MiXCR, one entry per CDR3 protein. Of over 400,000 distinct CDR3 sequences in the sample, less than 25% were seen once. The sample was PBMCs or a T cell subset sorted from them (not recorded which). The receptors were sampled from an adult woman who had mild COVID-19 (a few samples of this study predate the infection). Cell type and time point are not known.

This clonotype came up a few times. The V and J genes are TRBV7-9 and TRBJ2-2; D is ambiguous. The V gene's germline CDR1 is SEHNR and CDR2 FQNEAQ (reference sequence). This CDR3 is built from 15 residues. The germline V and J ends were trimmed by 6 bases and 4 bases, with 15 bases remaining between them. CDR3 DNA sequence: TGTGCCAGCAGATCTCTAGTGCTGGGCACCGGGGAGCTGTTTTTT. Its translation: CASRSLVLGTGELFF.

A few counts support this clonotype. The rearrangement links TRBV18 to TRBJ2-7, with D hard to call. Per germline, CDR1 KGHSH and CDR2 LQKENI. V was shortened by 2 bases and J by 2 bases, with 7 bases between the two germline ends. The CDR3 runs 13 residues. CDR3 in DNA: TGTGCCAGCTCACCAGGGTTCACCTACGAGCAGTACTTC. Its protein is CASSPGFTYEQYF.

The chain links TRBV29-1 to TRBJ2-7, with 7 bases identical to TRBD1. This CDR3 has 14 amino acids. Per germline, CDR1 SQVTM and CDR2 ANQGSEA. The ends lost 0 bases at V and 4 bases at J; junction bases unmatched: 6. The CDR3 reads CSVEDSRGSYEQYF. The CDR3 DNA follows: TGCAGCGTTGAAGACTCCAGGGGGTCATACGAGCAGTACTTC.

This clonotype has just a few counts. The V call is TRBV7-2, the J call TRBJ2-6; D not resolved. V lost 2 bases to trimming and J lost 0 bases, with 8 bases between them. In germline, CDR1 is SGHTA, CDR2 FQGNSA. There are 16 residues in the CDR3. CDR3: CASSLSWSSGANVLTF. CDR3 DNA: TGTGCCAGCAGCTTATCTTGGAGCTCTGGGGCCAACGTCCTGACTTTC.

This clonotype was counted a few times. This rearrangement joins TRBV21-1 to TRBJ2-3. TRBV21-1 is noted as a pseudogene. The CDR3 runs to 13 residues. DNA for the CDR3: TGTGCCAGCAGCAAAGAGGCGACAGATACGCAGTATTTT. Translated, it gives CASSKEATDTQYF.

The rearrangement links TRBV7-9 to TRBJ1-1; D uncertain. Germline CDR1 is SEHNR and CDR2 is FQNEAQ (reference sequence). The CDR3 extends over 14 amino acids. V was shortened by 4 bases and J by 7 bases, with 16 bases between the two germline ends. This CDR3 reads CASSSPPHSVEAFF. The CDR3 nucleotides read TGTGCCAGCAGCTCCCCTCCACATAGTGTTGAAGCTTTCTTT.

This clonotype was found once. The chain links TRBV15 to TRBJ1-2, with TRBD1 matching 8 bases. Losses at the gene ends were 5 bases for V and 5 bases for J; bases not matched to a gene: 4. CDR1 and CDR2 (germline): LNHNV, YYDKDF (reference sequence). CDR3 length equals 13 residues. In DNA, the CDR3 is TGTGCCACCAGCTGGCGGACAGGGTATGGCTACACCTTC. This encodes CATSWRTGYGYTF.

This clonotype was recorded many times. J is TRBJ2-1 and V is TRBV24-1, with TRBD2 matching over 7 bases. V was pared by 4 bases and J by 9 bases, with 14 bases of the junction left unmatched. In germline, CDR1 is KGHDR, CDR2 SFDVKD. The CDR3 has 16 amino acids. The CDR3 region is CATSEPLAETRREQFF. The CDR3 DNA reads TGTGCCACCAGTGAACCCCTAGCGGAAACCCGGCGTGAGCAGTTCTTC.

This clonotype came up a few times. The chain couples TRBV10-1 to TRBJ2-1; no clear D. The CDR3 extends over 12 amino acids. Germline V lookup: CDR1 WNHNN, CDR2 SYGVQD (reference sequence). Trimming cost V 7 bases and J 8 bases, with 12 bases left between them. The CDR3 bases are TGCGCCAGCAATTTTCTTGGGCATGAGCAGTTCTTC. Its translation: CASNFLGHEQFF.

There are many counts of this clonotype. V usage is TRBV7-9 and J usage is TRBJ1-1, with 10 bases matching TRBD1. This CDR3 comprises 14 residues. The junction had 6 bases not matched to a gene; V was cut back by 4 bases and J by 7 bases. The V gene's germline CDR1 is SEHNR and CDR2 FQNEAQ (reference sequence). CDR3 in amino acids: CASSSGTGAIEAFF. CDR3 DNA: TGTGCCAGCAGCTCCGGGACAGGGGCCATTGAAGCTTTCTTT.

In this sample, this clonotype turned up a few times. The gene calls are TRBV7-9 and TRBJ2-3; 13 positions agree with TRBD2. The CDR3 is made up of 19 amino acids. Germline values: CDR1 SEHNR, CDR2 FQNEAQ (reference sequence). After removal of 5 bases from V and 2 bases from J, the junction contained 13 bases not matched to a gene. CDR3 DNA: TGTGCCAGCAGCCCACGTCGGACTAGCGGGGGCGGCCACACAGATACGCAGTATTTT. Protein sequence: CASSPRRTSGGGHTDTQYF. Full variable domain (remainder filled in from reference TRBV7-9 and TRBJ2-3): DTGVSQNPRHKITKRGQNVTFRCDPISEHNRLYWYRQTLGQGPEFLTYFQNEAQLEKSRLLSDRFSAERPKGSFSTLEIQRTEQGDSAMYLCASSPRRTSGGGHTDTQYFGPGTRLTVL.

This clonotype was counted between two and nine times. This chain joins TRBV4-2 and TRBJ2-1; 7 bases are shared with TRBD2. Germline V lookup: CDR1 LGHNA, CDR2 YNFKEQ. V gave up 2 bases and J gave up 7 bases; unmatched junction bases: 14. The length of the CDR3 is 17 residues. This CDR3 reads CASSQPEGLVGGNEQFF. CDR3 coding DNA: TGTGCCAGCAGCCAACCCGAAGGACTAGTTGGGGGGAATGAGCAGTTCTTC.

In its sample, this clonotype was seen a few times. The V gene is TRBV10-3, the J gene TRBJ2-1; 16 positions match TRBD2. Germline assignment: CDR1 ENHRY and CDR2 SYGVKD. The CDR3 length is 17 residues. V was pared by 4 bases and J by 8 bases, with 8 bases of the junction left unmatched. CDR3 protein: CAISVAPGTSGGDEQFF. CDR3 bases: TGTGCCATCAGTGTCGCGCCCGGGACTAGCGGGGGGGATGAGCAGTTCTTC.

The chain couples TRBV5-1 to TRBJ2-3; D is perhaps TRBD1 (5 bases). Per germline, CDR1 SGHRS and CDR2 YFSETQ. V lost 5 bases and J 2 bases, leaving 15 bases between the germline ends. The CDR3 runs 15 residues. CDR3 region: CASSARGSSTDTQYF. As DNA, the CDR3 is TGCGCCAGCAGTGCTAGGGGAAGTTCCACAGATACGCAGTATTTT.